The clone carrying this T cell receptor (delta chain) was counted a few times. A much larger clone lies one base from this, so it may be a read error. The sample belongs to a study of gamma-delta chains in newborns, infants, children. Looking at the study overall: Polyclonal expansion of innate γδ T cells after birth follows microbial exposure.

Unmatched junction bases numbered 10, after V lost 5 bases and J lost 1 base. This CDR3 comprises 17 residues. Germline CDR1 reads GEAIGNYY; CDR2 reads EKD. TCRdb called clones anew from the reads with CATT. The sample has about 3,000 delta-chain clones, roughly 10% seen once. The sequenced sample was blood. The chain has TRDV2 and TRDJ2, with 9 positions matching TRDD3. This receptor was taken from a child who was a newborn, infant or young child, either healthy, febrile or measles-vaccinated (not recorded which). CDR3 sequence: CACGSLGIRSLTAQLFF. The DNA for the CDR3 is TGTGCCTGTGGCTCCCTGGGGATACGCAGTTTGACAGCACAACTCTTCTTT.